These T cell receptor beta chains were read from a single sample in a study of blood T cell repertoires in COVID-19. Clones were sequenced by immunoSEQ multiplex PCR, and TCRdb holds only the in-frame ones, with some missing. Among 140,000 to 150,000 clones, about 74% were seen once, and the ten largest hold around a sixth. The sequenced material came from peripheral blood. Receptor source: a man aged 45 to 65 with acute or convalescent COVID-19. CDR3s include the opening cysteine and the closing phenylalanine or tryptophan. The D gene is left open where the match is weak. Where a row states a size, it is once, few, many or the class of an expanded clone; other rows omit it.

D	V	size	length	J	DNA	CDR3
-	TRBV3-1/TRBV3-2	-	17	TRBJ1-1	TGTGCCAGCAGCCAAGCATCGTCCCGGGGGGGTTGGACTGAAGCTTTCTTT	CASSQASSRGGWTEAFF
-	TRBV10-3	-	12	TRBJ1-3	TGTGCCATCAGCATCAGGGGAGACACCATATATTTT	CAISIRGDTIYF
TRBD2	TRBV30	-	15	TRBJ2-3	TGTGCCTGGAGTGTCTGGACTAGCGGGACAGATACGCAGTATTTT	CAWSVWTSGTDTQYF
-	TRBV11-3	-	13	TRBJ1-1	TGTGCCAGCAGCTTATCCGAGAGCACTGAAGCTTTCTTT	CASSLSESTEAFF
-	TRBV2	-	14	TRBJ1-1	TGTGCCAGCACTTTGTGGAGCGGCAACACTGAAGCTTTCTTT	CASTLWSGNTEAFF
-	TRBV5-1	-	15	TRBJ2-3	TGCGCCAGCAGCTTGATTGGAGTTGCTGCAGATACGCAGTATTTT	CASSLIGVAADTQYF
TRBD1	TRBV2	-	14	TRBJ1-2	TGTGCCACACTTAACACAGGGGGACAGTATGGCTACACCTTC	CATLNTGGQYGYTF
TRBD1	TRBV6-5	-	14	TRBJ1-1	TGTGCCAGCAGTACGGACAGGGGTATCTCTGAAGCTTTCTTT	CASSTDRGISEAFF
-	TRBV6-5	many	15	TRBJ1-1	TGTGCCAGCAGTTACTCGAGTAGGGGGAACACTGAAGCTTTCTTT	CASSYSSRGNTEAFF
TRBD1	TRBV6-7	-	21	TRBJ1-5	TGTGCCAGCAGTTACTCACAGAGGGAACAGGGGAAGGAGGTAGACAATCAGCCCCAGCATTTT	CASSYSQREQGKEVDNQPQHF
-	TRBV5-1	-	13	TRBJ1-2	TGCGCCAGCAGCTTGGACGACAGCTATGGCTACACCTTC	CASSLDDSYGYTF
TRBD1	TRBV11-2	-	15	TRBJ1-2	TGTGCCAGCAGGCCAAACAGGGGGTACGGCTATGGCTACACCTTC	CASRPNRGYGYGYTF
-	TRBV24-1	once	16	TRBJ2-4	TGTGCCACCAAGTCCTCCCTCAGGGTCCACAAAAACATTCAGTACTTC	CATKSSLRVHKNIQYF
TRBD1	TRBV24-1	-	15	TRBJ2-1	TGTGCCACCAGTCGGGGAGACAGGGATTCGGAAAAGCAGTTCTTC	CATSRGDRDSEKQFF
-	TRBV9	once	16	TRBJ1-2	TGTGCCAGCAGCGTAGGTCCGGAGGGGCAAAACTATGGCTACACCTTC	CASSVGPEGQNYGYTF
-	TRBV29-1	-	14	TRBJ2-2	TGCAGCGTTGAACCGGCTCAGGGGACCGGGGAGCTGTTTTTT	CSVEPAQGTGELFF
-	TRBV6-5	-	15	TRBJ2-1	TGTGCCAGCAGGTCGACTCTGAGCTCCTACAATGAGCAGTTCTTC	CASRSTLSSYNEQFF
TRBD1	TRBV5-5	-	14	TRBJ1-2	TGTGCCAGCAGCTGGGGACAGATGAACTATGGCTACACCTTC	CASSWGQMNYGYTF
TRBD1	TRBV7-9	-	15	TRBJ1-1	TGTGCCAGCAGCACGCAGGGGGCCGTGAACACTGAAGCTTTCTTT	CASSTQGAVNTEAFF
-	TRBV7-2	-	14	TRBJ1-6	TGTGCCAGCAGCGCCACAGGGTCCAATTCACCCCTCCACTTT	CASSATGSNSPLHF
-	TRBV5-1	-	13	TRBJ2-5	TGCGCCAGCAGCCTGGGGGGGCTGGAGACCCAGTACTTC	CASSLGGLETQYF
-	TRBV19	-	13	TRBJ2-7	TGTGCCAGTAGCGACAGAATCTCCTACGAGCAGTACTTC	CASSDRISYEQYF
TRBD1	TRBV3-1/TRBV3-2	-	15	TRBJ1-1	TGTGCCAGCAGCCATAGGGCAGGGGGGAACACTGAAGCTTTCTTT	CASSHRAGGNTEAFF
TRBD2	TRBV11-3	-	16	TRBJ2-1	TGTGCCAGCAGCACGTCGGGAAGCGGGAACTACAATGAGCAGTTCTTC	CASSTSGSGNYNEQFF
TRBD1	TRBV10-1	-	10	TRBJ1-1	TGCGCCAGCTCGGACAGGGAAGCTTTCTTT	CASSDREAFF
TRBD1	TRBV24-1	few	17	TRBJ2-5	TGTGCCACCAGTGATTATCCGGGACAGGGAAAGGGGGAGACCCAGTACTTC	CATSDYPGQGKGETQYF
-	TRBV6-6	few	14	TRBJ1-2	TGTGCCAGCAGTTATACAGATACTAACTATGGCTACACCTTC	CASSYTDTNYGYTF
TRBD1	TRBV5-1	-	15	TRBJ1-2	TGCGCCAGCAGCCCGGGAACCGGGACAGGGAACGGCTACACCTTC	CASSPGTGTGNGYTF
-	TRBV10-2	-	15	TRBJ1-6	TGCGCCAGCAGTGAGTCTGGGAGGGTTAATTCACCCCTCCACTTT	CASSESGRVNSPLHF
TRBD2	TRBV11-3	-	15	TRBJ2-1	TGTGCCAGCAGCTCCTCTAGCGGGTCCTACAATGAGCAGTTCTTC	CASSSSSGSYNEQFF
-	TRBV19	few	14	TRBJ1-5	TGTGCCAGTAGTCCCTCAGTGTCTCCCGGGGCCCAGCATTTT	CASSPSVSPGAQHF
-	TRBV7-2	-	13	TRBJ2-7	TGTGCCAGCTCCAGGGACATGGGTTGGGAGCAGTACTTC	CASSRDMGWEQYF
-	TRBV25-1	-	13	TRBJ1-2	TGTGCCAGCAGTGTATCAGGGAAGGACGGCTACACCTTC	CASSVSGKDGYTF
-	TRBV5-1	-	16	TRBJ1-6	TGCGCCAGCAGCTTGGCCCAGGGATCTGCGAATTCACCCCTCCACTTT	CASSLAQGSANSPLHF
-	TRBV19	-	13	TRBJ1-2	TGTGCCAGTAGTATATCAGGGGTGGAAGGCTACACCTTC	CASSISGVEGYTF
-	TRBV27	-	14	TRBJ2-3	TGTGCCAGCAGTTTTATGGGGGCGGAAGATACGCAGTATTTT	CASSFMGAEDTQYF
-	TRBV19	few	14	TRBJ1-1	TGTGCCAGTAGTATGACAGGCTGGAACACTGAAGCTTTCTTT	CASSMTGWNTEAFF
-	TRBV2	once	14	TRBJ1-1	TGTGCCAGCAGTGATCGGACTTCCCGCGTTGGAGCTTTCTTT	CASSDRTSRVGAFF
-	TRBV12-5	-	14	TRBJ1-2	TGTGCTAGTGGTTTCTCCGGGACTCACTATGGCTACACCTTC	CASGFSGTHYGYTF
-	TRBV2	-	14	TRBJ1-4	TGTGCCAGCAGGGGCCTATCAACTAATGAAAAACTGTTTTTT	CASRGLSTNEKLFF
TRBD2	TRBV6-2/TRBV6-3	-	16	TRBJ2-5	TGTGCCAGCAGCCCCCGGCTAGCGGGATTCCAAGAGACCCAGTACTTC	CASSPRLAGFQETQYF
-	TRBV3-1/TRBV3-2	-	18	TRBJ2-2	TGTGCCAGCAGCCAAGTTCGGCATAGACTAGAACACACCGGGGAGCTGTTTTTT	CASSQVRHRLEHTGELFF
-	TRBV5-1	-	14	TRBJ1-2	TGCGCCAGCAGCAACACAGGAAACCGGTATGGCTACACCTTC	CASSNTGNRYGYTF
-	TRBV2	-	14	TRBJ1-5	TGTGCCAGCAGTGAAGGTCAGGGTGGACAGCCCCAGCATTTT	CASSEGQGGQPQHF
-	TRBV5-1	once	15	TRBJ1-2	TGCGCCAGCAGCTTGGGATTTTCAGCTAACTATGGCTACACCTTC	CASSLGFSANYGYTF
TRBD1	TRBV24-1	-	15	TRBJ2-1	TGTGCCACCAATCCGACAGGGGGCCCCCCGGGTGAGCAGTTCTTC	CATNPTGGPPGEQFF
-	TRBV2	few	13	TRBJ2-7	TGTGCCAGCAGTGACGGGCGAGAGGGCGAGCAGTACTTC	CASSDGREGEQYF
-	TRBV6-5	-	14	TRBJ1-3	TGTGCCAGCAGTTACACAGGGTCCGGAAACACCATATATTTT	CASSYTGSGNTIYF
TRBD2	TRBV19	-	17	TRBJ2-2	TGTGCCAGTATAGCCTCCTGGCTAGCGGGGAACACCGGGGAGCTGTTTTTT	CASIASWLAGNTGELFF
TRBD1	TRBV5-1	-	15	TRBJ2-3	TGCGCCAGCAGCCCCAGGGGGAGTAACACAGATACGCAGTATTTT	CASSPRGSNTDTQYF
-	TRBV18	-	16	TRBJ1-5	TGTGCCAGCTCACCACGGAGGTCAGGGGAAAATCAGCCCCAGCATTTT	CASSPRRSGENQPQHF
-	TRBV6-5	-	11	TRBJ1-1	TGTGCCAGCACCAAGAACACTGAAGCTTTCTTT	CASTKNTEAFF